Described below is a single T cell receptor gamma chain sequence and its context. The antigen it recognizes is unknown. No qualities accompany the bases; no much larger clone lies one base away. The library came from RT-PCR. The sequencing machine was an Illumina MiSeq. The public reads were reprocessed by TCRdb using CATT, and rows of matching DNA were later combined. The sample includes fewer than 150 gamma-chain clones, with nearly 6.5% observed a single time. The top ten hold about 60% of the sample. The CDR3 measures 14 amino acids from cysteine to phenylalanine. The kept DNA is CDR3 alone, 42 bases in frame from the first base. The sample is drawn from a study of gammadelta T cells in human blood (dated by TCRdb to 2020 to 2022). Beyond this particular receptor, the publication reports: In the study, polyclonal expansion of innate gamma-delta T cells immediately after birth was reported to appear to be driven by microbial exposure.

The clonotype was recovered from a human donor. J gene TRGJ1 or TRGJ2 was identified, but the V gene was not called. Input material: Vgamma9Vdelta2 gamma-delta T cells from infant blood. The bases are TGTGCCACCTGGGACGGGCCGAATTATTATAAGAAACTCTTT. It encodes CATWDGPNYYKKLF.